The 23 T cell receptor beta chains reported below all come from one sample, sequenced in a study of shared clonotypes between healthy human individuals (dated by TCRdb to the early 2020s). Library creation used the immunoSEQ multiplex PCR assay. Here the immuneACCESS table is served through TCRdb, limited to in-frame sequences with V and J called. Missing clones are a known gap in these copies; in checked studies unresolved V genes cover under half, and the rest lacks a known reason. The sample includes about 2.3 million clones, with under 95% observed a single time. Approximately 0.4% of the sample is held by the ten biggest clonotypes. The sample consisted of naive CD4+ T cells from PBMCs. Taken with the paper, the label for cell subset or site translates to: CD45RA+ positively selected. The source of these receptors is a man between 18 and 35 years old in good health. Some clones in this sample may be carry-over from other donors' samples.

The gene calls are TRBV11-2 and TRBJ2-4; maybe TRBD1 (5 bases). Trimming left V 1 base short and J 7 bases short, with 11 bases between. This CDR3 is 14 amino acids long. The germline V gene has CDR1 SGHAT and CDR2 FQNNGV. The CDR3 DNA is TGTGCCAGCAGCTTAGGTCAGGGTGGGAACATTCAGTACTTC. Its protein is CASSLGQGGNIQYF.

This CDR3 is CASSDDAGVAYNEQFF. CDR3 nucleotides: TGTGCCAGCAGTGACGACGCGGGAGTAGCCTACAATGAGCAGTTCTTC. The chain joins TRBV2 to TRBJ2-1; 7 bases agree with TRBD2. The junction had 7 bases not matched to a gene; V was cut back by 3 bases and J by 2 bases. The CDR3 sequence is 16 residues long. The V gene's germline CDR1 is SNHLY and CDR2 FYNNEI.

The CDR3 region has the DNA TGTGCCAGCACCCCAACCCCCCCGGGAGAACATAATGAAAAACTGTTTTTT. Its translation: CASTPTPPGEHNEKLFF. The rearrangement links TRBV28 to TRBJ1-4; no clear D gene. Trimming pared 7 bases from V and 4 bases from J, leaving 22 bases between. Germline values: CDR1 MDHEN, CDR2 SYDVKM. This CDR3 contains 17 residues.

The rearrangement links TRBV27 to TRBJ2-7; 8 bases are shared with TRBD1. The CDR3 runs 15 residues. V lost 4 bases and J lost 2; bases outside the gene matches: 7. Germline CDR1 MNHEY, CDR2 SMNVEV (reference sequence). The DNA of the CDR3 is TGTGCCAGCAGTTACGCCTCAGGGGGCCCCTACGAGCAGTACTTC. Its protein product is CASSYASGGPYEQYF.

In nucleotides, the CDR3 is TGCGCCAGCAGCTTCGGGGTAGACGGGGATACGCAGTATTTT. Protein sequence: CASSFGVDGDTQYF. The rearrangement uses TRBV5-1 and TRBJ2-3, with a tentative D call TRBD2 (5 bases). The CDR3 runs 14 residues. V lost 2 bases and J lost 6, with 13 bases in between. Germline V gives CDR1 SGHRS, CDR2 YFSETQ.

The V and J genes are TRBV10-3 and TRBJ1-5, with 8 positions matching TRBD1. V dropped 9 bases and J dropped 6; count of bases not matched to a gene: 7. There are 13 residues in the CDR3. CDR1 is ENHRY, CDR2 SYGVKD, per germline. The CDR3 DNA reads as TGTGCCATTACGGACAGGGTCGGTCAGCCCCAGCATTTT. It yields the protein CAITDRVGQPQHF.

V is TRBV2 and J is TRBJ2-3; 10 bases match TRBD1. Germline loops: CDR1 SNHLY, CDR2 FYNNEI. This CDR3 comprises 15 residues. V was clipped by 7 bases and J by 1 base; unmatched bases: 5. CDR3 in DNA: TGTGCCAGCACATCTGGGACAGGGGGCACAGATACGCAGTATTTT. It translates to CASTSGTGGTDTQYF.

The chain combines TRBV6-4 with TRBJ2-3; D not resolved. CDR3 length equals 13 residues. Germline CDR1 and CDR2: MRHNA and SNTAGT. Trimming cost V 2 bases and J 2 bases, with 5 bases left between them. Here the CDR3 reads CASSDGYTDTQYF. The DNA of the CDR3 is TGTGCCAGCAGTGACGGCTACACAGATACGCAGTATTTT.

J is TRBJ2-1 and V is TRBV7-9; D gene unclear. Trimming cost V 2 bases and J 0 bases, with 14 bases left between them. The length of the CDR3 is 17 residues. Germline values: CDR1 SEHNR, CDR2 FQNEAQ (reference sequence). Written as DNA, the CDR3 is TGTGCCAGCAGCTTATGGGGTCGGTCAAGCTCCTACAATGAGCAGTTCTTC. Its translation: CASSLWGRSSSYNEQFF. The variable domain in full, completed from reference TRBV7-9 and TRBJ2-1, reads DTGVSQNPRHKITKRGQNVTFRCDPISEHNRLYWYRQTLGQGPEFLTYFQNEAQLEKSRLLSDRFSAERPKGSFSTLEIQRTEQGDSAMYLCASSLWGRSSSYNEQFFGPGTRLTVL.

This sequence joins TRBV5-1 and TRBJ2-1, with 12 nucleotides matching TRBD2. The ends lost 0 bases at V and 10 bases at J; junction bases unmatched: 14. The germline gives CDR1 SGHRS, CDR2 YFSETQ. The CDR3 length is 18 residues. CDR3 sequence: CASSLGVGTSGRSREQFF. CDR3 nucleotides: TGCGCCAGCAGCTTGGGGGTCGGAACTAGCGGGAGGTCACGGGAGCAGTTCTTC.

CDR3 DNA sequence: TGTGCCAGCACCCTGGACAGGACGAGCTCCTACGAGCAGTACTTC. It encodes CASTLDRTSSYEQYF. This sequence joins TRBV6-6 and TRBJ2-7; 7 nucleotides align to TRBD1. The length of the CDR3 is 15 residues. Germline CDR1 reads MNHNY; CDR2 reads SVGAGI (reference sequence). After removal of 7 bases from V and 0 bases from J, the junction contained 9 bases not matched to a gene.

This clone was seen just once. The CDR3 here is CASSYSGEGAHYGYTF. DNA of the CDR3: TGTGCCAGCAGTTACTCGGGGGAGGGGGCTCACTATGGCTACACCTTC. V is TRBV6-6 and J is TRBJ1-2; 7 bases fit TRBD1. The CDR3 spans 16 residues. The germline V gene has CDR1 MNHNY and CDR2 SVGAGI (reference sequence). V lost 0 bases, J lost 3 bases, and 7 bases stayed unmatched.

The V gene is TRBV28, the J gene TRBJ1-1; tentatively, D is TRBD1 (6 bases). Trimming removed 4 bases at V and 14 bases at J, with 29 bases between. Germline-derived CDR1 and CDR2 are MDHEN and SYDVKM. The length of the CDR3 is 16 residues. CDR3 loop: CASSYPDSLLGRETFF. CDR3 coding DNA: TGTGCCAGCAGTTACCCGGACAGCCTGTTGGGTAGGGAAACGTTCTTT.

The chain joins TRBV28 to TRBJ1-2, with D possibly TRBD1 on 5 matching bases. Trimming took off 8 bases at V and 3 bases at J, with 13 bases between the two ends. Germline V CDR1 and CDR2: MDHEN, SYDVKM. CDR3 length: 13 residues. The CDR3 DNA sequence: TGTGCCAGCCTGCGGGGAGGGGACTATGGCTACACCTTC. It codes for CASLRGGDYGYTF.

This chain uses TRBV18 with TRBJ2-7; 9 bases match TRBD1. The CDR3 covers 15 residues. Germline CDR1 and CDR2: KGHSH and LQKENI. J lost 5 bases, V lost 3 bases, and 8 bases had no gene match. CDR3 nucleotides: TGTGCCAGCTCACCCACCACAGGGGGCGCCCACGAGCAGTACTTC. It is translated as CASSPTTGGAHEQYF.

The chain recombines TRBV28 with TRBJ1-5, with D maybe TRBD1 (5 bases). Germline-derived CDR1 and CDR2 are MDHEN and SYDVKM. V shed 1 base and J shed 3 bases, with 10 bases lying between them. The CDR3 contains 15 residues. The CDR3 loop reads CASSLFGGFNQPQHF. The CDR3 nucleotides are TGTGCCAGCAGTTTATTTGGGGGGTTCAATCAGCCCCAGCATTTT.

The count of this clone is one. CDR3 region: CASKQAGGDTGELFF. As DNA, the CDR3 is TGTGCCAGCAAACAAGCGGGAGGGGACACCGGGGAGCTGTTTTTT. The V call is TRBV7-2, the J call TRBJ2-2; 10 bases align to TRBD2. Germline values: CDR1 SGHTA, CDR2 FQGNSA. The CDR3 loop spans 15 amino acids. With 7 bases clipped from V and 3 bases from J, the junction kept 5 bases outside the gene matches.

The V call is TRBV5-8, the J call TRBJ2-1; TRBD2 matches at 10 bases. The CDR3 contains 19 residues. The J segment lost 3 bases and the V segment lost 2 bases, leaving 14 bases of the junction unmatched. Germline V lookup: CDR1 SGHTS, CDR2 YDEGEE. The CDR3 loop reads CASSLLRNSGRPFYNEQFF. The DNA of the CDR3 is TGTGCCAGCAGCTTACTTCGTAATAGCGGGAGGCCCTTCTACAATGAGCAGTTCTTC.

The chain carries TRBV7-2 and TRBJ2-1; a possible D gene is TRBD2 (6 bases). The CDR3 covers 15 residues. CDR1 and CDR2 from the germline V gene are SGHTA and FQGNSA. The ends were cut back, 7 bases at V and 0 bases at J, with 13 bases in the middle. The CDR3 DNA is TGTGCCAGCATCGCGGGGCAGAGCTCCTACAATGAGCAGTTCTTC. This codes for CASIAGQSSYNEQFF. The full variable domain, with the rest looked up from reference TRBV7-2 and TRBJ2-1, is GAGVSQSPSNKVTEKGKDVELRCDPISGHTALYWYRQSLGQGLEFLIYFQGNSAPDKSGLPSDRFSAERTGGSVSTLTIQRTQQEDSAVYLCASIAGQSSYNEQFFGPGTRLTVL.

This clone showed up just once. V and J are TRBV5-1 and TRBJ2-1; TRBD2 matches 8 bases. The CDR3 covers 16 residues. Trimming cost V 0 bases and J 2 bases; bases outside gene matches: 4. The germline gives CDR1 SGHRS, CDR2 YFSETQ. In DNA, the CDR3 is TGCGCCAGCAGCTTGGTGAGCGGGAGCACCTACAATGAGCAGTTCTTC. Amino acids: CASSLVSGSTYNEQFF.

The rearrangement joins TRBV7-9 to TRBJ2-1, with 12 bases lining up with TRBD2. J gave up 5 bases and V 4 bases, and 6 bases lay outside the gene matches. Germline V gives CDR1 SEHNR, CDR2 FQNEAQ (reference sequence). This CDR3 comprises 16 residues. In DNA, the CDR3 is TGTGCCAGCAGCTCGATGACTAGCGGGAGACACAATGAGCAGTTCTTC. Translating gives CASSSMTSGRHNEQFF.

In DNA form, the CDR3 reads TGCGCCAGCAGCCCAGACTCCGGGACAGTGAATGAAAAACTGTTTTTT. Its protein product is CASSPDSGTVNEKLFF. The J gene is TRBJ1-4, the V gene TRBV5-1; 7 bases line up with TRBD1. The V and J ends lost 4 bases and 5 bases, in that order; junction bases with no gene match: 11. Looked up from germline, CDR1 is SGHRS and CDR2 is YFSETQ. The CDR3 runs to 16 residues.

The CDR3 sequence: CASSVSVLARETQYF. The DNA of the CDR3 is TGTGCCAGCAGCGTTAGTGTACTAGCAAGAGAGACCCAGTACTTC. The chain has TRBV9 and TRBJ2-5, with D possibly TRBD2 on 6 matching bases. Trimming took off 2 bases at V and 4 bases at J, with 15 bases between the two ends. This CDR3 has 15 amino acids. Per the germline V gene, CDR1 is SGDLS and CDR2 is YYNGEE.